These T cell receptor beta chains were read from a single sample in a study of control samples from healthy donors and cancer patients. Generated by immunoSEQ multiplex PCR, the TCRdb table keeps only in-frame clones and is missing some. The sample comprises over 150,000 clones, around 96% of which are singletons, and approximately 0.97% rests with the top ten. The sample taken for sequencing was blood. All receptors derive from a woman in her 30s in good health. The CDR3 runs from the conserved cysteine through the conserved F or W. A D gene is named only where the DNA matches it firmly. Only part of the rows carry a size: once, few, many, or a class if the clone is expanded.

D gene	clone size	V gene	J gene	CDR3 DNA	CDR3 protein
TRBD2	NA	TRBV6-5	TRBJ2-1	TGTGCCAGCAGGCCGACTAGCGCCTATTACAATGAGCAGTTCTTC	CASRPTSAYYNEQFF
NA	NA	TRBV7-3	TRBJ1-6	TGTGCCAGCAGCTTAATGGGGGATTCACCCCTCCACTTT	CASSLMGDSPLHF
NA	NA	TRBV7-8	TRBJ2-2	TGTGCCAGCAGCTTATTGCCGGCGAACACCGGGGAGCTGTTTTTT	CASSLLPANTGELFF
NA	NA	TRBV11-2	TRBJ1-6	TGTGCCAGCAGCTTTAATGGGGATTCACCCCTCCACTTT	CASSFNGDSPLHF
NA	NA	TRBV30	TRBJ1-6	TGTGCCTGGAGTAACAGCTTATATAATTCACCCCTCCACTTT	CAWSNSLYNSPLHF
TRBD1	NA	TRBV2	TRBJ2-3	TGTGCCAGCAGTGAAGCGGGGGAATGGACAGGGGGATCAGATACGCAGTATTTT	CASSEAGEWTGGSDTQYF
TRBD1	NA	TRBV6-5	TRBJ1-1	TGTGCCAGCAGCCTTTTAGGACAGGCTCAATCTGAAGCTTTCTTT	CASSLLGQAQSEAFF
NA	NA	TRBV21-1	TRBJ2-7	TGTGCCAGCAGCCCCTGCAAGAAAGAGCAGTACTTC	CASSPCKKEQYF
NA	NA	TRBV7-3	TRBJ2-3	TGTGCCAGCAGCTTAGGGCTACACACAGATACGCAGTATTTT	CASSLGLHTDTQYF
TRBD1	once	TRBV19	TRBJ2-5	TGTGCCAGTAGTATAGTCCGAGGGGACAGACAAGAGACCCAGTACTTC	CASSIVRGDRQETQYF
NA	NA	TRBV20-1	TRBJ2-1	TGCAGCTGGGAGGGGGGCAATGAGCAGTTCTTC	CSWEGGNEQFF
NA	NA	TRBV5-1	TRBJ2-7	TGCGCCAGCAGCGCAACAGGACCTTCCTACGAGCAGTACTTC	CASSATGPSYEQYF
NA	NA	TRBV4-1	TRBJ2-3	TGCGCCAGCAGCCAAGATCGGGGCCCGGCGCCTGGCACAGATACGCAGTATTTT	CASSQDRGPAPGTDTQYF
NA	NA	TRBV28	TRBJ1-1	TGTGCCAGCAGTTCATCAGAGGGGGTGAGACGGAGTGAAGCTTTCTTT	CASSSSEGVRRSEAFF
NA	NA	TRBV27	TRBJ2-5	TGTGCCAGCAGTTTACGCAGGGTAGGAGAGACCCAGTACTTC	CASSLRRVGETQYF
TRBD1	NA	TRBV6-5	TRBJ1-5	TGTGCCAGCAGAAGGACAGGCTGGGGTCAGCCCCAGCATTTT	CASRRTGWGQPQHF
TRBD2	NA	TRBV6-1	TRBJ2-3	TGTGCCAGCAGTGGGGGACTAGCGGGGATTAAGACAGATACGCAGTATTTT	CASSGGLAGIKTDTQYF
NA	NA	TRBV6-5	TRBJ1-3	TGTGCCAGCACTCGGGGAAACACCATATATTTT	CASTRGNTIYF
TRBD2	NA	TRBV9	TRBJ2-2	TGTGCCAGCAGCCCCACCCTCCGACTAGCTCAGAACACCGGGGAGCTGTTTTTT	CASSPTLRLAQNTGELFF
TRBD1	NA	TRBV5-4	TRBJ2-3	TGTGCCAGCAGCCCACCACCCGGACAGGGGCCAGATACGCAGTATTTT	CASSPPPGQGPDTQYF
NA	few	TRBV2	TRBJ2-7	TGTGCCAGCAGTGTCAACTGGCGGGACAGTTCCTACGAGCAGTACTTC	CASSVNWRDSSYEQYF
NA	NA	TRBV18	TRBJ1-5	TGTGCCAGCTCACAACCGGGGGGGATGTCTAGTCAGCCCCAGCATTTT	CASSQPGGMSSQPQHF
TRBD2	NA	TRBV6-4	TRBJ2-1	TGTGCCAGCACCGAGGAAGCGGGAGGGCCCGTCAATGAGCAGTTCTTC	CASTEEAGGPVNEQFF
NA	NA	TRBV29-1	TRBJ1-2	TGCAGCGCACGGGACACCGGTAACTATGGCTACACCTTC	CSARDTGNYGYTF
NA	NA	TRBV9	TRBJ2-2	TGTGCCAGCAGCGCTGGGACCACCAGCACCGGGGAGCTGTTTTTT	CASSAGTTSTGELFF
NA	NA	TRBV6-6	TRBJ1-6	TGTGCCAGCAGTCCCGGTTGGAATTCACCCCTCCACTTT	CASSPGWNSPLHF